This T cell receptor (beta chain) was obtained from a study of long-term antiretroviral therapy in people with HIV. Study findings and constraints: Nothing was known about ART adherence, viral resistance or changes in therapy.

As to this clone: What it recognizes is unknown.

Sequencing used immunoSEQ v3.0 at survey level. Generated by immunoSEQ multiplex PCR, the TCRdb table keeps only in-frame clones and is missing some. Of 40,000 to 45,000 clones listed, 90% to 95% are singletons. Every one of the donors gave at least one pre-ART PBMC sample and at least two post-ART PBMC samples. HIV-positive participants all received treatment in the United States. V gave up 1 base and J gave up 7 bases, with 13 bases separating them. The germline gives CDR1 SGHVS, CDR2 FQNEAQ. The length of the CDR3 is 14 residues. The starting material was unsorted PBMCs, obtained 3.7 years after starting antiretroviral therapy. This rearrangement joins TRBV7-8 to TRBJ2-5, with D possibly matching TRBD1 (5 bases). The sequence came from a woman in her 50s with HIV. The CDR3 loop is CASSLVDTGTTQYF. The CDR3 nucleotides are TGTGCCAGCAGCTTAGTGGACACGGGTACGACCCAGTACTTC.